A single sample gave rise to the 8 T cell receptor beta chains below, sequenced in a study of shared clonotypes between healthy human individuals. The method was immunoSEQ multiplex PCR; TCRdb's version includes in-frame clones alone and lacks a portion of them. There are roughly 100,000 clones in the sample; about 70% occur only once, and approximately 23% lies in the top ten. Source material: memory CD8+ T cells sorted from blood. Subset specified: CD45RO+ cells pooled with CCR7-negative TemRA cells. These receptors were obtained from a woman aged 25 to 39 in good health.

The gene calls are TRBV19 and TRBJ2-7, with TRBD2 identical over 10 bases. Germline lookup yields CDR1 LNHDA and CDR2 SQIVND (reference sequence). Trimming cost V 4 bases and J 0 bases; bases outside gene matches: 3. This CDR3 region has 15 residues. The CDR3 here is CASSTPSGSSYEQYF. CDR3 bases: TGTGCCAGTAGTACCCCTAGCGGGAGCTCCTACGAGCAGTACTTC.

This clone was counted a few times. The rearrangement joins TRBV21-1 to TRBJ1-3; TRBD1 is the table's D call, not checked against the DNA. TRBV21-1 is a pseudogene segment. The CDR3 totals 13 residues. The CDR3 DNA follows: TGTGCCAGCAGCATTGGACAGGGGAACACCATATATTTT. Translating gives CASSIGQGNTIYF.

J is TRBJ1-1 and V is TRBV7-9; D remains ambiguous. The CDR3 totals 16 residues. Germline CDR1 and CDR2: SEHNR and FQNEAQ (reference sequence). Trimming removed 5 bases from V and 0 bases from J, with 16 bases in between. CDR3: CASSPGINPMNTEAFF. The CDR3 bases are TGTGCCAGCAGCCCTGGCATTAATCCCATGAACACTGAAGCTTTCTTT.

The gene calls are TRBV27 and TRBJ2-7; a weak D match, TRBD2 (5 bases). CDR1 is MNHEY, CDR2 SMNVEV, per germline (reference sequence). The CDR3 covers 18 residues. V lost 6 bases to trimming and J lost 1 base, with 25 bases between them. CDR3 sequence: CASSRFGDWWRASYEQYF. The CDR3 DNA is TGTGCCAGCAGCCGCTTTGGTGATTGGTGGCGGGCGTCCTACGAGCAGTACTTC.

The sample holds many counts of this clone. The gene calls are TRBV10-3 and TRBJ2-4; D remains ambiguous. Germline assignment: CDR1 ENHRY and CDR2 SYGVKD. Deletions cut 3 bases from V and 0 bases from J, with 12 bases between. CDR3 length equals 16 residues. Here the CDR3 DNA reads TGTGCCATCAGTGATGACTTCTTACTAGCCAAAAACATTCAGTACTTC. Translating gives CAISDDFLLAKNIQYF.

This chain uses TRBV19 with TRBJ2-7, with 8 bases lining up with TRBD1. V shed 9 bases, J shed 6 bases, and the junction held 7 bases outside the gene matches. In germline, CDR1 is LNHDA, CDR2 SQIVND (reference sequence). The CDR3 sequence is 12 residues long. CDR3 DNA: TGTGCCAGCCAGGACAGGGCCCGCGAGCAGTACTTC. Amino acids: CASQDRAREQYF.

The chain uses TRBV2 and TRBJ1-4; D is uncertain. Germline V gene data show CDR1 as SNHLY and CDR2 as FYNNEI. CDR3 length equals 12 residues. V was cut by 6 bases and J by 7 bases, with 9 bases left in between. The CDR3 sequence is CASRAPSEKLFF. The CDR3 nucleotides read TGTGCCAGCAGAGCCCCGTCTGAAAAACTGTTTTTT.

The chain carries TRBV2 and TRBJ2-1, with 7 nucleotides matching TRBD1. J was trimmed by 7 bases and V by 6 bases; bases with no gene match: 15. Germline CDR1 reads SNHLY; CDR2 reads FYNNEI. The CDR3 totals 16 residues. CDR3 DNA: TGTGCCAGCAGATCTGTTCTTGGCAGGGGGACGAATGAGCAGTTCTTC. Translated, it gives CASRSVLGRGTNEQFF.